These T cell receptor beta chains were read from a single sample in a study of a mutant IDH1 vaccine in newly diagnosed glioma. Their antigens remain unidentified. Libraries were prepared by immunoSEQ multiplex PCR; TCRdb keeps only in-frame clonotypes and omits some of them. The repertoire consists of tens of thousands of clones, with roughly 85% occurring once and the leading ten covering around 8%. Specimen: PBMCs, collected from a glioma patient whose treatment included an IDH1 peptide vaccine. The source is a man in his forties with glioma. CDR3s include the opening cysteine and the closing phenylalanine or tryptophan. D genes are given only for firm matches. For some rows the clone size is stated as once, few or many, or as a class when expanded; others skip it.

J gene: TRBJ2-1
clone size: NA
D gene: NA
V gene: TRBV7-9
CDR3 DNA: TGTGCCAGCAGCTTAGTGGCCGTATACAATGAGCAGTTCTTC
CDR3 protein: CASSLVAVYNEQFF

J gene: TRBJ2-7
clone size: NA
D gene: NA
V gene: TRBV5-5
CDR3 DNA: TGTGCCAGCAGCTTGTATTGGGACAACTCCTACGAGCAGTACTTC
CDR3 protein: CASSLYWDNSYEQYF

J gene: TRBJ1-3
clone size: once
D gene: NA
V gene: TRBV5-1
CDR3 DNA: TGCGCCAGCAGCTTTGAGGGGGGCAGAAACACCATATATTTT
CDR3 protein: CASSFEGGRNTIYF

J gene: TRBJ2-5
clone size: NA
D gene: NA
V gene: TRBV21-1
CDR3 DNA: TGTCTCCCGGGGGCGGTGGAAGAGACCCAGTACTTC
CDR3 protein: CLPGAVEETQYF

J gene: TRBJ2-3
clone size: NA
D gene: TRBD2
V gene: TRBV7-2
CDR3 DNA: TGTGCCAGCAGCCCAATAGCGGGAGTGAGCACAGATACGCAGTATTTT
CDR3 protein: CASSPIAGVSTDTQYF

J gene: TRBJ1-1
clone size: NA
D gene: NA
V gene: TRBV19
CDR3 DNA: TGTGCCAGTAGTATAGGAATAGGGGGCACTGAAGCTTTCTTT
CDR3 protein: CASSIGIGGTEAFF

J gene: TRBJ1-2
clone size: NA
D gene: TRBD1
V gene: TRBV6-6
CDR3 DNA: TGTGCCGGACGGGGGACAGGCGAGGATGGCTACACCTTC
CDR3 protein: CAGRGTGEDGYTF

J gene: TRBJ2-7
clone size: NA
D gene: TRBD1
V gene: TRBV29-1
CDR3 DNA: TGCAGCGTCCGCACAGGGGGCGAATACGAGCAGTACTTC
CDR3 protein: CSVRTGGEYEQYF

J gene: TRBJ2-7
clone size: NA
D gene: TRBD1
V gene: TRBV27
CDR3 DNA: TGTGCCAGCAGTTTAGGACAGGGTTCCTACGAGCAGTACTTC
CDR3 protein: CASSLGQGSYEQYF

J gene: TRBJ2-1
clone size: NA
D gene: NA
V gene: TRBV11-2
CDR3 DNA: TGTGCCAGCAGCTTAGGCCCGGGAGCAAGGAATGAGCAGTTCTTC
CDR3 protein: CASSLGPGARNEQFF

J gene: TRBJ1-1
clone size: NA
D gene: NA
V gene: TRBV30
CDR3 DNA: TGTGCCTGGGTCTTGAACACTGAAGCTTTCTTT
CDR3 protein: CAWVLNTEAFF

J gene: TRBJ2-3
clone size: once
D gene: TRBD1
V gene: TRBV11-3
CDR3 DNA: TGTGCCAGCAGCTTGGGTCAGGGGGCAGCAAATACGCAGTATTTT
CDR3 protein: CASSLGQGAANTQYF

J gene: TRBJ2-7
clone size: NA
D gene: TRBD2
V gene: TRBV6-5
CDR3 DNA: TGTGCCAGCAGTTATTCGACTAGCGGGGGATACGAGCAGTACTTC
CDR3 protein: CASSYSTSGGYEQYF

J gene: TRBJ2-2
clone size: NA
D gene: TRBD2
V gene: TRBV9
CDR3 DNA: TGTGCCAGCAGCGTAGGTGGGAGGGGTAACACCGGGGAGCTGTTTTTT
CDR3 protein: CASSVGGRGNTGELFF

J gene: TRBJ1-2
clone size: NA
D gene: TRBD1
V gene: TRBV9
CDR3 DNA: TGTGCCAGCAGCGTCCCAGGGGGCTATGGCTACACCTTC
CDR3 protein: CASSVPGGYGYTF

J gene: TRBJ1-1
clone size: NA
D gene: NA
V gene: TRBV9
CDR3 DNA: TGTGCCAGCAGCGTGGGCGGAAAAAACACTGAAGCTTTCTTT
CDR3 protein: CASSVGGKNTEAFF

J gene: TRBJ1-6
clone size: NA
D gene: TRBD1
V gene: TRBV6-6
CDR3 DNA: TGTGCCAGCAGTTCCGGACAGGGGTTATATTCACCCCTCCACTTT
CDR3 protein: CASSSGQGLYSPLHF

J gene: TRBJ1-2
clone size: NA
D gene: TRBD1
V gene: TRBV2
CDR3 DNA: TGTGCCAGCAGTGAAAATATCGGACAGGGGGCGGGTGGCTACACCTTC
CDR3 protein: CASSENIGQGAGGYTF

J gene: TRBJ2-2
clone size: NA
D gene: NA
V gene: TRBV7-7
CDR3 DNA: TGTGCCAGCACCCCTGGAGGGACTGTTCTTACCGGGGAGCTGTTTTTT
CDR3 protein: CASTPGGTVLTGELFF

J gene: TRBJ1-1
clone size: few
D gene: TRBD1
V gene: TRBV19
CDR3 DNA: TGTGCCAGTAGGAACAGGGGGGGCACTGAAGCTTTCTTT
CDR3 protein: CASRNRGGTEAFF

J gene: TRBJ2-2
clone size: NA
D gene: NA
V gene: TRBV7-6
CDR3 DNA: TGTGCCAGCAGCCTTAGGGAGGCGGGGAACACCGGGGAGCTGTTTTTT
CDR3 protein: CASSLREAGNTGELFF

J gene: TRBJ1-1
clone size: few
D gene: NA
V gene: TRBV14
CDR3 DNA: TGTGCCAGCAGCCAAACAGCGAACACTGAAGCTTTCTTT
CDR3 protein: CASSQTANTEAFF

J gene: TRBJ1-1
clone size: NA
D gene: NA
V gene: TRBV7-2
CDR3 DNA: TGTGCCAGCAGCCTCCGTTACGGAGAAAACACTGAAGCTTTCTTT
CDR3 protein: CASSLRYGENTEAFF

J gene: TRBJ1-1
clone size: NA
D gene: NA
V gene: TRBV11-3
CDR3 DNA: TGTGCCAGCAGCTTTAACAGGGTGCCGAACACTGAAGCTTTCTTT
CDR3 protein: CASSFNRVPNTEAFF

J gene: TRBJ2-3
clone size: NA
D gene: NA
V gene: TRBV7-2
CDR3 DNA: TGTGCCAGCAGCCCCAACCAGGTTCGCACAGATACGCAGTATTTT
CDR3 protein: CASSPNQVRTDTQYF

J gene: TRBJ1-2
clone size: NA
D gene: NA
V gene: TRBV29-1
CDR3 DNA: TGCAGCGTTGGCGGGACGGCACCTCCCCTAAACTATGGCTACACCTTC
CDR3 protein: CSVGGTAPPLNYGYTF

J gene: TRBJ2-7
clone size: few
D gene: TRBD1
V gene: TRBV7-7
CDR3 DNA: TGTGCCAATCCTCGGGACAGGGAGGGACGGTACTTC
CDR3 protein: CANPRDREGRYF